A selection of T cell receptor beta chains follows, all from one sample in a study of CD8+CD57+ T cells in acquired aplastic anemia. MiXCR, applied by TCRdb to the reads, yields one record per CDR3 protein. Of some 210,000 distinct CDR3 sequences listed, over 60% were seen once; the top ten hold 25% to 30%. Sequencing was carried out using sorted CD4+, CD8+, or CD8+CD57+ T cells (not recorded which) from PBMCs. The receptors come from a human donor in good health. CDR3s include the opening cysteine and the closing phenylalanine or tryptophan. The D gene is left open where the match is weak. Expanded clones get a size class; other rows say once, few or many, or leave the size out.

j_gene: TRBJ1-2
v_gene: TRBV2
d_gene: NA
abundance: few
CDR3aa: CANTAGGYTF
CDR3nt: TGTGCCAACACCGCTGGTGGCTACACCTTC

j_gene: TRBJ1-5
v_gene: TRBV9
d_gene: NA
abundance: NA
CDR3aa: CASSPHEGKDQPQHF
CDR3nt: TGTGCCAGCAGCCCACATGAGGGGAAGGATCAGCCCCAGCATTTT

j_gene: TRBJ2-1
v_gene: TRBV10-3
d_gene: NA
abundance: NA
CDR3aa: CAIGGPYEQFF
CDR3nt: TGTGCCATCGGGGGGCCGTATGAGCAGTTCTTC

j_gene: TRBJ2-2
v_gene: TRBV7-2
d_gene: NA
abundance: NA
CDR3aa: CASSVTGTRNTGELFF
CDR3nt: TGTGCCAGCAGCGTAACCGGGACCCGGAACACCGGGGAGCTGTTTTTT

j_gene: TRBJ1-6
v_gene: TRBV19
d_gene: NA
abundance: NA
CDR3aa: CASSSSRTALRSPLHF
CDR3nt: TGTGCCAGTAGCTCCTCCCGGACAGCCCTAAGATCACCCCTCCACTTT

j_gene: TRBJ1-1
v_gene: TRBV12-3/TRBV12-4
d_gene: TRBD1
abundance: NA
CDR3aa: CASRRTGGASEAFF
CDR3nt: TGTGCCAGCAGGCGAACAGGGGGCGCTTCTGAAGCTTTCTTT

j_gene: TRBJ1-2
v_gene: TRBV29-1
d_gene: NA
abundance: once
CDR3aa: CSVGEYGYTF
CDR3nt: TGCAGCGTTGGGGAGTATGGCTACACCTTC

j_gene: TRBJ1-2
v_gene: TRBV15
d_gene: NA
abundance: many
CDR3aa: CATSRGGQGITSTLGYTF
CDR3nt: TGTGCCACCAGCAGAGGGGGGCAGGGGATTACGTCAACTTTGGGCTACACCTTC

j_gene: TRBJ2-7
v_gene: TRBV5-1
d_gene: TRBD1
abundance: once
CDR3aa: CASSLVPDRAYEQYF
CDR3nt: TGCGCCAGCAGCTTGGTGCCGGACAGGGCCTACGAGCAGTACTTC

j_gene: TRBJ1-2
v_gene: TRBV6-4
d_gene: NA
abundance: NA
CDR3aa: CASRPGPSYGYTF
CDR3nt: TGTGCCAGCAGGCCGGGACCAAGCTATGGCTACACCTTC

j_gene: TRBJ2-5
v_gene: TRBV7-9
d_gene: NA
abundance: many
CDR3aa: CASSSVGSGGPQTQYF
CDR3nt: TGTGCCAGCAGCTCAGTGGGGTCCGGGGGCCCTCAGACCCAGTACTTC

j_gene: TRBJ1-6
v_gene: TRBV5-4
d_gene: TRBD1
abundance: once
CDR3aa: CASSSTQGVGSPLHF
CDR3nt: TGTGCCAGCAGCTCGACTCAGGGGGTGGGATCACCCCTCCACTTT

j_gene: TRBJ2-2
v_gene: TRBV5-4
d_gene: TRBD1
abundance: many
CDR3aa: CASSLRQGAENTGELFF
CDR3nt: TGTGCCAGCAGCTTACGACAGGGGGCGGAGAACACCGGGGAGCTGTTTTTT

j_gene: TRBJ2-7
v_gene: TRBV10-3
d_gene: NA
abundance: medium-sized
CDR3aa: CAISESEEGPYEQYF
CDR3nt: TGTGCCATCAGTGAGTCTGAGGAGGGTCCCTACGAGCAGTACTTC

j_gene: TRBJ1-6
v_gene: TRBV20-1
d_gene: NA
abundance: NA
CDR3aa: CSAIPLGGLALHF
CDR3nt: TGCAGTGCTATCCCCCTGGGGGGTTTGGCCCTCCACTTT

j_gene: TRBJ2-7
v_gene: TRBV6-5
d_gene: NA
abundance: few
CDR3aa: CAISEYRVNEQYF
CDR3nt: TGTGCCATCAGTGAGTACAGGGTGAACGAGCAGTACTTC

j_gene: TRBJ2-5
v_gene: TRBV11-2
d_gene: NA
abundance: once
CDR3aa: CASSLDPLAEAQEAQYF
CDR3nt: TGTGCCAGCAGCTTAGACCCACTCGCAGAAGCCCAAGAGGCCCAGTACTTC

j_gene: TRBJ1-2
v_gene: TRBV24-1
d_gene: NA
abundance: NA
CDR3aa: CATSDLLRGDGYTF
CDR3nt: TGTGCCACCAGTGATTTGCTGAGGGGAGATGGCTACACCTTC

j_gene: TRBJ1-5
v_gene: TRBV20-1
d_gene: NA
abundance: few
CDR3aa: CSARDSDTRNQPQHF
CDR3nt: TGCAGTGCTAGAGACAGTGACACAAGGAATCAGCCCCAGCATTTT

j_gene: TRBJ2-5
v_gene: TRBV5-4
d_gene: TRBD2
abundance: NA
CDR3aa: CASSQGLAGSVETQYF
CDR3nt: TGTGCCAGCAGCCAGGGACTAGCGGGATCGGTTGAGACCCAGTACTTC

j_gene: TRBJ2-2
v_gene: TRBV20-1
d_gene: NA
abundance: NA
CDR3aa: CSATDRPNTGELFF
CDR3nt: TGCAGTGCTACTGACAGACCGAACACCGGGGAGCTGTTTTTT

j_gene: TRBJ2-7
v_gene: TRBV10-3
d_gene: NA
abundance: many
CDR3aa: CAISDGVRGSYEQYF
CDR3nt: TGTGCCATCAGTGACGGAGTCAGGGGATCCTACGAGCAGTACTTC

j_gene: TRBJ2-7
v_gene: TRBV7-4
d_gene: NA
abundance: NA
CDR3aa: CASSFMGVEQYF
CDR3nt: TGTGCCAGCAGCTTCATGGGGGTCGAGCAGTACTTC

j_gene: TRBJ2-3
v_gene: TRBV5-1
d_gene: TRBD1
abundance: NA
CDR3aa: CASSSGWDRVSDTQYF
CDR3nt: TGCGCCAGCAGCTCAGGATGGGACAGGGTGTCAGATACGCAGTATTTT

j_gene: TRBJ2-7
v_gene: TRBV9
d_gene: NA
abundance: NA
CDR3aa: CASSVGQFPYEQYF
CDR3nt: TGTGCCAGCAGCGTAGGTCAGTTCCCCTACGAGCAGTACTTC

j_gene: TRBJ1-1
v_gene: TRBV5-4
d_gene: TRBD1
abundance: NA
CDR3aa: CASSGQGAMNTEALF
CDR3nt: TGTGCCAGCAGCGGACAGGGGGCCATGAACACTGAAGCTCTCTTT

j_gene: TRBJ2-7
v_gene: TRBV7-8
d_gene: TRBD2
abundance: NA
CDR3aa: CASSLISGGPSYEQYF
CDR3nt: TGTGCCAGCAGCTTGATTAGCGGGGGGCCTTCCTACGAGCAGTACTTC

j_gene: TRBJ2-2
v_gene: TRBV12-3/TRBV12-4
d_gene: NA
abundance: medium-sized
CDR3aa: CASSFTGELFF
CDR3nt: TGTGCCAGCAGTTTTACCGGGGAGCTGTTTTTT

j_gene: TRBJ1-4
v_gene: TRBV20-1
d_gene: NA
abundance: many
CDR3aa: CSAPGEPNEKLFF
CDR3nt: TGCAGTGCTCCAGGCGAGCCCAATGAAAAACTGTTTTTT

j_gene: TRBJ1-2
v_gene: TRBV7-8
d_gene: NA
abundance: few
CDR3aa: CASSLEAGGYTF
CDR3nt: TGTGCCAGCAGCTTGGAGGCTGGTGGCTACACCTTC

j_gene: TRBJ2-5
v_gene: TRBV7-8
d_gene: NA
abundance: few
CDR3aa: CASSLVGRQETQYF
CDR3nt: TGTGCCAGCAGCTTAGTAGGTCGACAAGAGACCCAGTACTTC

j_gene: TRBJ2-5
v_gene: TRBV2
d_gene: NA
abundance: NA
CDR3aa: CASRGGQYQETQYF
CDR3nt: TGTGCCAGCAGGGGGGGTCAGTACCAAGAGACCCAGTACTTC

j_gene: TRBJ1-1
v_gene: TRBV7-8
d_gene: NA
abundance: few
CDR3aa: CASSLRPNTEAFF
CDR3nt: TGTGCCAGCAGCTTAAGGCCGAACACTGAAGCTTTCTTT

j_gene: TRBJ1-5
v_gene: TRBV6-6
d_gene: TRBD1
abundance: NA
CDR3aa: CASSSLPGGQPQHF
CDR3nt: TGTGCCAGCAGTAGCCTACCAGGGGGACAGCCCCAGCATTTT

j_gene: TRBJ2-7
v_gene: TRBV6-5
d_gene: NA
abundance: many
CDR3aa: CASSYGQGGGYEQYF
CDR3nt: TGTGCCAGCAGTTACGGGCAGGGAGGGGGCTACGAGCAGTACTTC

j_gene: TRBJ1-5
v_gene: TRBV6-1
d_gene: NA
abundance: many
CDR3aa: CASSELGSNQPQHF
CDR3nt: TGTGCCAGCAGTGAACTGGGGAGCAATCAGCCCCAGCATTTT

j_gene: TRBJ2-3
v_gene: TRBV7-3
d_gene: TRBD2
abundance: NA
CDR3aa: CASSSGTSGRASSRHNEQYF
CDR3nt: TGTGCCAGCAGCTCCGGGACTAGCGGGAGGGCCTCATCCAGGCACAATGAGCAGTATTTT

j_gene: TRBJ1-4
v_gene: TRBV7-2
d_gene: NA
abundance: once
CDR3aa: CASGPGAGEKLFF
CDR3nt: TGTGCCAGTGGGCCCGGAGCGGGAGAAAAACTGTTTTTT

j_gene: TRBJ2-2
v_gene: TRBV7-6
d_gene: NA
abundance: once
CDR3aa: CALQGAGPSGITGELFF
CDR3nt: TGTGCGTTACAGGGGGCAGGGCCTAGCGGGATCACCGGGGAGCTGTTTTTT

j_gene: TRBJ1-2
v_gene: TRBV7-6
d_gene: TRBD1
abundance: NA
CDR3aa: CASSLWTGDGYTF
CDR3nt: TGTGCCAGCAGCTTGTGGACAGGGGATGGCTACACCTTC

j_gene: TRBJ1-1
v_gene: TRBV20-1
d_gene: TRBD1
abundance: NA
CDR3aa: CSANVGQGRAFF
CDR3nt: TGCAGTGCTAACGTTGGACAGGGTCGGGCTTTCTTT

j_gene: TRBJ1-1
v_gene: TRBV7-9
d_gene: NA
abundance: NA
CDR3aa: CASSDDPNTEAFF
CDR3nt: TGTGCCAGCAGCGACGACCCCAACACTGAAGCTTTCTTT

j_gene: TRBJ2-1
v_gene: TRBV10-3
d_gene: NA
abundance: many
CDR3aa: CATTLGGSYNEQFF
CDR3nt: TGTGCCACCACTTTAGGCGGCTCCTACAATGAGCAGTTCTTC

j_gene: TRBJ2-1
v_gene: TRBV19
d_gene: TRBD2
abundance: NA
CDR3aa: CASSILAGGQNNEQFF
CDR3nt: TGTGCCAGTAGTATACTAGCGGGGGGGCAAAACAATGAGCAGTTCTTC

j_gene: TRBJ2-6
v_gene: TRBV19
d_gene: NA
abundance: NA
CDR3aa: CASSQDTAGSGANVLTF
CDR3nt: TGTGCCAGCAGCCAAGATACGGCGGGGTCTGGGGCCAACGTCCTGACTTTC

j_gene: TRBJ2-2
v_gene: TRBV7-9
d_gene: TRBD2
abundance: NA
CDR3aa: CASSFNPGGNTGELFF
CDR3nt: TGTGCCAGCAGCTTTAATCCGGGGGGGAACACCGGGGAGCTGTTTTTT

j_gene: TRBJ1-2
v_gene: TRBV15
d_gene: TRBD1
abundance: NA
CDR3aa: CATSRATGGGYGYTF
CDR3nt: TGTGCCACCAGCAGGGCGACAGGGGGGGGCTATGGCTACACCTTC

j_gene: TRBJ2-5
v_gene: TRBV5-8
d_gene: NA
abundance: NA
CDR3aa: CASSRTAGLGTQYF
CDR3nt: TGTGCCAGCAGCCGGACAGCCGGACTCGGGACCCAGTACTTC

j_gene: TRBJ2-7
v_gene: TRBV7-2
d_gene: NA
abundance: few
CDR3aa: CASSRDYEQYF
CDR3nt: TGTGCCAGCAGCCGCGACTACGAGCAGTACTTC

j_gene: TRBJ1-2
v_gene: TRBV12-3/TRBV12-4
d_gene: NA
abundance: many
CDR3aa: CASSSSGQLYGYTF
CDR3nt: TGTGCCAGCAGTTCCTCCGGACAGTTGTATGGCTACACCTTC

j_gene: TRBJ2-7
v_gene: TRBV20-1
d_gene: NA
abundance: NA
CDR3aa: CSADREYVYEQYF
CDR3nt: TGCAGTGCCGACCGGGAATATGTCTACGAGCAGTACTTC

j_gene: TRBJ1-3
v_gene: TRBV5-1
d_gene: NA
abundance: once
CDR3aa: CASSFGQNSGNTIYF
CDR3nt: TGCGCCAGCAGCTTCGGACAGAACTCTGGAAACACCATATATTTT

j_gene: TRBJ2-7
v_gene: TRBV30
d_gene: TRBD1
abundance: NA
CDR3aa: CAWSRTGEQYF
CDR3nt: TGTGCCTGGAGCAGGACAGGCGAGCAGTACTTC

j_gene: TRBJ1-5
v_gene: TRBV20-1
d_gene: TRBD1
abundance: NA
CDR3aa: CSASQDGQGSNQPQHF
CDR3nt: TGCAGTGCTTCTCAAGATGGACAGGGAAGCAATCAGCCCCAGCATTTT

j_gene: TRBJ1-1
v_gene: TRBV9
d_gene: NA
abundance: NA
CDR3aa: CASSATDYEAFF
CDR3nt: TGTGCCAGCAGCGCGACAGACTATGAGGCTTTCTTT

j_gene: TRBJ2-5
v_gene: TRBV15
d_gene: TRBD2
abundance: many
CDR3aa: CATSLSGGAVIETQYF
CDR3nt: TGTGCCACCAGCCTTAGCGGGGGGGCGGTAATAGAGACCCAGTACTTC

j_gene: TRBJ1-6
v_gene: TRBV20-1
d_gene: NA
abundance: NA
CDR3aa: CSARPVQNSPLHF
CDR3nt: TGCAGTGCTAGACCGGTACAGAATTCACCCCTCCACTTT

j_gene: TRBJ2-7
v_gene: TRBV4-2
d_gene: TRBD1
abundance: few
CDR3aa: CASSQDFDRGYEQYF
CDR3nt: TGTGCCAGCAGCCAAGATTTTGACAGGGGGTACGAGCAGTACTTC